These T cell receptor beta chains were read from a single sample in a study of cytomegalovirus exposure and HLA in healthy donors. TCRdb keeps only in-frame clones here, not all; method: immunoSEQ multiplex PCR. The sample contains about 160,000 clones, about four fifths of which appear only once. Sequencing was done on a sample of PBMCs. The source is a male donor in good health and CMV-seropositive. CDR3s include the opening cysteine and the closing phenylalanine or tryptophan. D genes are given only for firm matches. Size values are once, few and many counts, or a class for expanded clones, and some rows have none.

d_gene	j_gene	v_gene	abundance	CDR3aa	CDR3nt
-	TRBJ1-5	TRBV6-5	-	CASSYSKQGTQHF	TGTGCCAGCAGTTACTCGAAGCAGGGAACCCAGCATTTT
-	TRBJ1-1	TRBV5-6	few	CASSLAPQMNTEAFF	TGTGCCAGCAGCTTGGCCCCACAGATGAACACTGAAGCTTTCTTT
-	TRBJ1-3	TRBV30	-	CAEWTGGRNTIYF	TGTGCCGAATGGACGGGGGGTCGAAACACCATATATTTT
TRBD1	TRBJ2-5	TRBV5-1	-	CASNGQGALIQETQYF	TGCGCCAGCAATGGACAGGGGGCTCTGATACAAGAGACCCAGTACTTC
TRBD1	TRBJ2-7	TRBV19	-	CASSLGTGKFGEQYF	TGTGCCAGTAGTCTTGGGACAGGGAAGTTCGGCGAGCAGTACTTC
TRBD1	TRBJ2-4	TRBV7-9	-	CASSYSDRAKNIQYF	TGTGCCAGCAGCTATTCCGACAGGGCAAAAAACATTCAGTACTTC
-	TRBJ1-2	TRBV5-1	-	CASSSSDGGYGYTF	TGCGCCAGCAGCTCTAGCGACGGAGGATATGGCTACACCTTC
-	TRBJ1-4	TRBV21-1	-	CASSKGGQGGEKLFF	TGTGCCAGCAGCAAGGGGGGACAGGGAGGTGAAAAACTGTTTTTT
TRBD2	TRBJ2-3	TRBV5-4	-	CASSLAGSGGLTDTQYF	TGTGCCAGCAGCTTGGCCGGGAGCGGGGGACTCACAGATACGCAGTATTTT
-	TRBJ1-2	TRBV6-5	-	CASSPGRRGGYTF	TGTGCCAGCAGTCCGGGCCGAAGAGGGGGCTACACCTTC
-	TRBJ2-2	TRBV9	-	CASSADLRGTGELFF	TGTGCCAGCAGCGCCGATCTGCGGGGCACCGGGGAGCTGTTTTTT
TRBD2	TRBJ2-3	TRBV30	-	CAFFHPGLADAGHTDTQYF	TGTGCCTTTTTCCACCCGGGACTAGCGGATGCGGGCCACACAGATACGCAGTATTTT
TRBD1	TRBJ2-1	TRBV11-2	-	CASSDEGQGYYNEQFF	TGTGCCAGCAGCGACGAAGGACAGGGGTACTACAATGAGCAGTTCTTC
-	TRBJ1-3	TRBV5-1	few	CASSYNREDTIYF	TGCGCCAGCAGCTATAACAGGGAAGACACCATATATTTT
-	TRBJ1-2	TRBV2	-	CASSEPGGGGSYGYTF	TGTGCCAGCAGTGAGCCGGGGGGTGGGGGTAGCTATGGCTACACCTTC
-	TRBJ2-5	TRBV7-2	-	CASSSQPRDTYQETQYF	TGTGCCAGCAGCTCCCAACCACGGGACACATACCAAGAGACCCAGTACTTC
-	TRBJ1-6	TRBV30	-	CAWSEGAPHSPLHF	TGTGCCTGGAGTGAAGGGGCACCCCATTCACCCCTCCACTTT
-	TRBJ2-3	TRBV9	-	CASSVGAGRLTDTQYF	TGTGCCAGCAGCGTAGGTGCGGGGAGGCTCACAGATACGCAGTATTTT
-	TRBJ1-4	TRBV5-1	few	CASSLEGRGIEKLFF	TGCGCCAGCAGCTTGGAGGGCAGGGGAATCGAAAAACTGTTTTTT
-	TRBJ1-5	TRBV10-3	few	CAISESTVNQPQHF	TGTGCCATCAGTGAGTCGACAGTCAATCAGCCCCAGCATTTT
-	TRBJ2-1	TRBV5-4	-	CASSSSRNNEQFF	TGTGCCAGCAGCTCCTCTAGGAACAATGAGCAGTTCTTC
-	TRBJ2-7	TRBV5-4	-	CASSFDGGLYEQYF	TGTGCCAGCAGCTTCGACGGGGGTCTCTACGAGCAGTACTTC
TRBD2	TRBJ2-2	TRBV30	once	CAWTLRGLAGNGELFF	TGTGCCTGGACCCTACGGGGACTAGCGGGGAACGGGGAGCTGTTTTTT